A single TCR beta chain is shown here with its context. The antigen is unknown. Distinct nucleotide sequences in the sample also encode this CDR3. This sample was included in a study of shared clonotypes between healthy human individuals. Findings and limits, study-wide: The represented genetic and exposure-history diversity was limited by the small number of donors. Rarefaction showed that sequencing of sorted subsets was incomplete (despite large depth). Several donors shared about 4.5% of their naive CD4 clonotypes.

The data were produced by immunoSEQ multiplex PCR, yet TCRdb's version contains in-frame clones alone and is incomplete. The sample records 2 million to 2.5 million clones, about 92% being singletons. The CDR3 is 11 residues long. CDR1 is DFQATT, CDR2 SNEGSKA, per germline (reference sequence). Trimming pared 1 base from V and 1 base from J, leaving 0 bases between. The TCR comes from a young man in good health. Some clones in this sample may be carry-over from other donors' samples. The rearrangement uses TRBV20-1 and TRBJ2-3; D is uncertain. The sequenced material came from naive CD4+ T cells from PBMCs. As for subset: CD45RA+ positively selected. The CDR3 loop reads CSARGTDTQYF. In nucleotides, the CDR3 is TGCAGTGCTAGAGGCACAGATACGCAGTATTTT.